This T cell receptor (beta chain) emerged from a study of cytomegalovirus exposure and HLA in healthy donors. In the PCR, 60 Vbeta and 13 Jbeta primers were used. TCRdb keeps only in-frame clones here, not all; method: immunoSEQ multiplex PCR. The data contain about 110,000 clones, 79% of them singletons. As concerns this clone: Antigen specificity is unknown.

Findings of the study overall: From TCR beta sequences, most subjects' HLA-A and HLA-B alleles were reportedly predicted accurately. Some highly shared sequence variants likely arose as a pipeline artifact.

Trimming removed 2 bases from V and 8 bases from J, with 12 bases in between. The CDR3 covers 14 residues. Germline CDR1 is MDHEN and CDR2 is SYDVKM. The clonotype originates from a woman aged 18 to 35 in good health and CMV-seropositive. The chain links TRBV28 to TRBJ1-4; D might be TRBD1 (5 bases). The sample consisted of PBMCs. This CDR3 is CASSLGQGREKLFF. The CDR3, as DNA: TGTGCCAGCAGTTTAGGCCAGGGAAGGGAAAAACTGTTTTTT.